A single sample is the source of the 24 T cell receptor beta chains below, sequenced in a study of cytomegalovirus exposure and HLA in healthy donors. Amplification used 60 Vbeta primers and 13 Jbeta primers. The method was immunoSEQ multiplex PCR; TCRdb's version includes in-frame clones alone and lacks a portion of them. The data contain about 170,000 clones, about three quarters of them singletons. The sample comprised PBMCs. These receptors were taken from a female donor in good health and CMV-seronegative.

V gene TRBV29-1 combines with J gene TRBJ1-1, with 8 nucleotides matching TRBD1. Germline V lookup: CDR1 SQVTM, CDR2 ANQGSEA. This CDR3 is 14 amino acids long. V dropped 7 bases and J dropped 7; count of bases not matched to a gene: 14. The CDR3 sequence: CSARGGQGAGEAFF. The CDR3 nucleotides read TGCAGCGCCCGAGGAGGCCAGGGGGCAGGTGAAGCTTTCTTT.

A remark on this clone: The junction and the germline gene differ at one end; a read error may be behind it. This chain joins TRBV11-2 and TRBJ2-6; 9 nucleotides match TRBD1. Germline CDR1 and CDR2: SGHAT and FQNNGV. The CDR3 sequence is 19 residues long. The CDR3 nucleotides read TGTGCCAGCAGCTTAAGGCCGGGACAGGGCTTATCTGGGGCCAACGGCCTGACTTTC. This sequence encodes CASSLRPGQGLSGANGLTF.

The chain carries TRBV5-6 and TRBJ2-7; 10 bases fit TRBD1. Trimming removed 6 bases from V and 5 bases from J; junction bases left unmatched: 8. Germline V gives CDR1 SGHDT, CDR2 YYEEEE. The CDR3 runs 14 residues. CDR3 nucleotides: TGTGCCAGCACACGGGACAGGGGTGCCCACGAGCAGTACTTC. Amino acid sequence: CASTRDRGAHEQYF. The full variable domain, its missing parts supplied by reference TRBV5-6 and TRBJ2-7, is DAGVTQSPTHLIKTRGQQVTLRCSPKSGHDTVSWYQQALGQGPQFIFQYYEEEERQRGNFPDRFSGHQFPNYSSELNVNALLLGDSALYLCASTRDRGAHEQYFGPGTRLTVT.

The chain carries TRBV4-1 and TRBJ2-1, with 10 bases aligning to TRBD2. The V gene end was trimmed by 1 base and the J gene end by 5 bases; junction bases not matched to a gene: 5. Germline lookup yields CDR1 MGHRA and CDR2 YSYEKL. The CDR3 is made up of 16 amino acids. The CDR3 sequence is CASSQVGLADHNEQFF. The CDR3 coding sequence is TGCGCCAGCAGCCAAGTAGGACTAGCGGATCACAATGAGCAGTTCTTC.

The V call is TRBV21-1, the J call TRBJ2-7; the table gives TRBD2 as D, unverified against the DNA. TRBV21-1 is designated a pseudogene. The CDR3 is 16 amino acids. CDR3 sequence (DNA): TGTGCCAGCAACCCTTATAAACAGCGGGAGTACTACGAGCAGTACTTC. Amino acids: CASNPYKQREYYEQYF.

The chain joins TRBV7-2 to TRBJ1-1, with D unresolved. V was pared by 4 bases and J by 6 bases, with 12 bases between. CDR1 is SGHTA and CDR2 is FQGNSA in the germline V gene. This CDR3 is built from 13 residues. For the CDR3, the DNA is TGTGCCAGCAGCTGGGGAGGGTCGGCTGAAGCTTTCTTT. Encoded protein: CASSWGGSAEAFF.

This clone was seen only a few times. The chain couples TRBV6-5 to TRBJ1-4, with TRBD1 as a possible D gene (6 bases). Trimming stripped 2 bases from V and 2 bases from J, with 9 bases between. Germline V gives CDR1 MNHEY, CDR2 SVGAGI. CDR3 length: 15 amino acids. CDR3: CASSYGRGTNEKLFF. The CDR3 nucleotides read TGTGCCAGCAGTTACGGGAGGGGGACTAATGAAAAACTGTTTTTT.

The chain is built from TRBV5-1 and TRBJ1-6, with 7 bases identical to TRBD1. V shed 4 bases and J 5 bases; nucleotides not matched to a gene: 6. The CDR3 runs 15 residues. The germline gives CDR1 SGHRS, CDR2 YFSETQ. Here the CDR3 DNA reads TGCGCCAGCAGCCCGGCCGGGACAGATAATTCACCCCTCCACTTT. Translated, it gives CASSPAGTDNSPLHF.

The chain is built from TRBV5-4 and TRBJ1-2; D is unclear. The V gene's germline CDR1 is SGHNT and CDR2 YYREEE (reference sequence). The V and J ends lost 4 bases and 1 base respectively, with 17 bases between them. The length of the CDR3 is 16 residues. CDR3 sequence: CASSHGPGSDNYGYTF. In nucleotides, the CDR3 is TGTGCCAGCAGCCATGGCCCGGGAAGTGATAACTATGGCTACACCTTC.

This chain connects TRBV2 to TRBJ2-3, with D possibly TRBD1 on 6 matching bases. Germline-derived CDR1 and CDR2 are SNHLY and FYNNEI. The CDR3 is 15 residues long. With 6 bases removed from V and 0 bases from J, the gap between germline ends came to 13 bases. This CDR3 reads CASRTDSWSTDTQYF. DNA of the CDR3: TGTGCCAGCAGAACGGACAGTTGGAGCACAGATACGCAGTATTTT.

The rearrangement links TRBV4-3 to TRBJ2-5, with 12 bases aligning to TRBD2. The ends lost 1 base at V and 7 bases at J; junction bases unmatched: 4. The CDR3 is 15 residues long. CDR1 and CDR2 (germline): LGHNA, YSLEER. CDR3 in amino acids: CASSQGASGGATQYF. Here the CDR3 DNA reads TGCGCCAGCAGCCAAGGAGCTAGCGGGGGGGCGACCCAGTACTTC.

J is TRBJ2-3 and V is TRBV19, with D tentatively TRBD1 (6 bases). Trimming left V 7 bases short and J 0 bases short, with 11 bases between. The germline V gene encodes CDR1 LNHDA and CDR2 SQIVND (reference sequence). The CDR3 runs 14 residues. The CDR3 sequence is CASKPGQSTDTQYF. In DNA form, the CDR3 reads TGTGCCAGTAAACCGGGACAAAGCACAGATACGCAGTATTTT.

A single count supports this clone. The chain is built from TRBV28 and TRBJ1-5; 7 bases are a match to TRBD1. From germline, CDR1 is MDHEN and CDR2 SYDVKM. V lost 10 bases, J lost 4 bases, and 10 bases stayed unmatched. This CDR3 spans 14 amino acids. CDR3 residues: CATCRDSLNQPQHF. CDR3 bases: TGTGCCACATGCCGGGACAGCCTAAATCAGCCCCAGCATTTT.

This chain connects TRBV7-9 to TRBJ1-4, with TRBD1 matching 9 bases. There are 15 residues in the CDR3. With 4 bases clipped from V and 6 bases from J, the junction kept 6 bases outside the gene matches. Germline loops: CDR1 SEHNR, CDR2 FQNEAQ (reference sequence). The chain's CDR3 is CASSSIRDRDEKLFF. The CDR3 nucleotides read TGTGCCAGCAGCTCGATCCGGGACAGGGATGAAAAACTGTTTTTT.

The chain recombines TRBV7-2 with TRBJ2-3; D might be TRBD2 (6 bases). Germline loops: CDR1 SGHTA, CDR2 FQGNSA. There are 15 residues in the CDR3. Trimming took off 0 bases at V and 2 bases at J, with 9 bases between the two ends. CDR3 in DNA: TGTGCCAGCAGCTTAGCGGGAGGAAACACAGATACGCAGTATTTT. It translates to CASSLAGGNTDTQYF.

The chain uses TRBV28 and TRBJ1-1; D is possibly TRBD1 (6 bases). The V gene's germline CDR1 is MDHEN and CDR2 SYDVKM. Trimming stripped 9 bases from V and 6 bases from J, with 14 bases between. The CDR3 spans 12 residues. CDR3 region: CASQRGISEAFF. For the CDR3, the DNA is TGTGCCAGTCAGAGGGGGATCTCTGAAGCTTTCTTT.

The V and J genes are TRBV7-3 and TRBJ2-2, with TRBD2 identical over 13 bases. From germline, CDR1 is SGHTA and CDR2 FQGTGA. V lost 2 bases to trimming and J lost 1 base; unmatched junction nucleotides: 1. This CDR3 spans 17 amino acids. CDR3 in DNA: TGTGCCAGCAGCTTAGGGACTAGCGGGGAGAACACCGGGGAGCTGTTTTTT. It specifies CASSLGTSGENTGELFF.

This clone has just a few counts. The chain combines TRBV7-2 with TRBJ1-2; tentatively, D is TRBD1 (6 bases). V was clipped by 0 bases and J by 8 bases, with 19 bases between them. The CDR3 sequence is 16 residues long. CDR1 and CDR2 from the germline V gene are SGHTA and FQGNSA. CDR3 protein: CASSLAYSGTTGGYTF. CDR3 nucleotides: TGTGCCAGCAGCTTAGCCTACTCCGGGACAACGGGGGGCTACACCTTC.

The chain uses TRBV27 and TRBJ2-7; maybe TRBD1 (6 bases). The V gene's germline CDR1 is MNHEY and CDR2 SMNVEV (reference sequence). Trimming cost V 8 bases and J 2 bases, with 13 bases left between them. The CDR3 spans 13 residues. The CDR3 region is CASATGPTYEQYF. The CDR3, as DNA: TGTGCCAGCGCGACAGGCCCCACCTACGAGCAGTACTTC.

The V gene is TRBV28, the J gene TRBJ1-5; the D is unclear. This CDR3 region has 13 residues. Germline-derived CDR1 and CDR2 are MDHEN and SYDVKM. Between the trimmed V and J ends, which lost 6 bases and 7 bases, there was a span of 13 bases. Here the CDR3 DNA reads TGTGCCAGCAGGGAGAGGTTCCGCCAGCCCCAGCATTTT. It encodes CASRERFRQPQHF.

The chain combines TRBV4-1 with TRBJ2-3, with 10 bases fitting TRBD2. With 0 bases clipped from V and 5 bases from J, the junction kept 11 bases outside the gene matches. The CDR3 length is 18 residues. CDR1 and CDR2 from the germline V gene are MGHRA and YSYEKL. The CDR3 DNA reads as TGCGCCAGCAGCCAAGATCTTGGAGCGGGGGGGCAAGGAGATACGCAGTATTTT. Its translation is CASSQDLGAGGQGDTQYF.

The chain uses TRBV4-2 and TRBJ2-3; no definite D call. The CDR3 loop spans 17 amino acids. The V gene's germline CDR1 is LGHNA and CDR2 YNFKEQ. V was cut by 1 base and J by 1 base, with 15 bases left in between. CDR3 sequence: CASSQGRPLRGTDTQYF. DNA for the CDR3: TGTGCCAGCAGCCAAGGGCGACCCCTTCGGGGCACAGATACGCAGTATTTT.

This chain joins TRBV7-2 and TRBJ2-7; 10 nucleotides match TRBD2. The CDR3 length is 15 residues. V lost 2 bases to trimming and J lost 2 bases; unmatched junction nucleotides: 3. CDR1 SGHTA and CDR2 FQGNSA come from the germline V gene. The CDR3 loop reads CASSLTSGDPYEQYF. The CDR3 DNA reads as TGTGCCAGCAGCTTAACTAGCGGGGACCCCTACGAGCAGTACTTC.

The CDR3 DNA is TGTGCCAGCAGCGTCGCCATCGGAGAGACCCAGTACTTC. Translation: CASSVAIGETQYF. The rearrangement links TRBV9 to TRBJ2-5; D unclear. The germline CDR1 and CDR2 sequences are SGDLS and YYNGEE. V lost 2 bases and J lost 4, with 9 bases in between. The CDR3 covers 13 residues.